Below are 10 T cell receptor beta chains sequenced from a single sample in a study of control samples from healthy donors and cancer patients. Profiling relied on immunoSEQ multiplex PCR, and the TCRdb table lists in-frame clones only, not all of them. The table shows under 150,000 clones, with over 75% occurring only once. The sample consisted of blood. The receptor source for this set is a man aged 55 to 70 in good health.

This chain joins TRBV11-1 and TRBJ2-5; D is unresolved. CDR3 length equals 11 residues. The germline V and J ends were trimmed by 3 bases and 5 bases, with 4 bases remaining between them. Germline V gene sequence: CDR1 SGHAT, CDR2 FQDESV (reference sequence). The CDR3: CASSFRETQYF. CDR3 bases: TGTGCCAGCAGCTTCAGGGAGACCCAGTACTTC.

The chain links TRBV12-3 or TRBV12-4 to TRBJ2-5; TRBD1 matches at 7 bases. The CDR3 runs 12 residues. After removal of 3 bases from V and 5 bases from J, the junction contained 0 bases not matched to a gene. CDR3 DNA: TGTGCCAGCAGTTTGACAGGGGAGACCCAGTACTTC. Encoded protein: CASSLTGETQYF.

The rearrangement uses TRBV18 and TRBJ1-3; TRBD1 matches at 8 bases. The ends lost 3 bases at V and 4 bases at J; junction bases unmatched: 8. There are 16 residues in the CDR3. Germline-derived CDR1 and CDR2 are KGHSH and LQKENI. CDR3 DNA sequence: TGTGCCAGCTCACCTGGGACAGGCGGGTACGGAAACACCATATATTTT. It specifies CASSPGTGGYGNTIYF. The variable domain in full, completed from reference TRBV18 and TRBJ1-3, reads NAGVMQNPRHLVRRRGQEARLRCSPMKGHSHVYWYRQLPEEGLKFMVYLQKENIIDESGMPKERFSAEFPKEGPSILRIQQVVRGDSAAYFCASSPGTGGYGNTIYFGEGSWLTVV.

The rearrangement links TRBV29-1 to TRBJ2-2, with 9 bases identical to TRBD1. The germline CDR1 and CDR2 sequences are SQVTM and ANQGSEA. The V gene end was trimmed by 6 bases and the J gene end by 5 bases; junction bases not matched to a gene: 10. The length of the CDR3 is 15 residues. CDR3 protein: CSVKSPGQGTGELFF. In DNA form, the CDR3 reads TGCAGCGTGAAGTCGCCGGGACAGGGTACCGGGGAGCTGTTTTTT.

This clone appeared a few times. The chain combines TRBV27 with TRBJ1-6; D remains unclear. Germline lookup yields CDR1 MNHEY and CDR2 SMNVEV (reference sequence). The CDR3 contains 13 residues. Trimming removed 3 bases from V and 7 bases from J, with 7 bases in between. CDR3 in amino acids: CASSFAGNSPLHF. The CDR3 DNA follows: TGTGCCAGCAGTTTCGCGGGGAATTCACCCCTCCACTTT.

This chain's CDR3 is CASSLLSKGETQYF. The CDR3 DNA reads TGTGCCAGCAGCTTATTATCAAAGGGGGAGACCCAGTACTTC. The V gene is TRBV7-9, the J gene TRBJ2-5, with D perhaps matching TRBD1 (5 bases). The CDR3 is 14 amino acids. Trimming took off 2 bases at V and 5 bases at J, with 12 bases between the two ends. Germline lookup yields CDR1 SEHNR and CDR2 FQNEAQ (reference sequence).

The chain couples TRBV6-4 to TRBJ2-3; D might be TRBD1 (5 bases). The V gene lost 2 bases and the J gene lost 7 bases, with 10 bases spanning the gap. Germline lookup yields CDR1 MRHNA and CDR2 SNTAGT. The CDR3 contains 13 residues. The CDR3 loop is CASSDRDSNTQYF. The DNA for the CDR3 is TGTGCCAGCAGTGACCGTGACAGTAATACGCAGTATTTT.

The chain recombines TRBV19 with TRBJ1-1; TRBD1 aligns across 7 bases. Trimming at V came to 5 bases and at J to 5 bases, leaving 11 bases not matched to a gene. The CDR3 extends over 15 amino acids. Germline V gives CDR1 LNHDA, CDR2 SQIVND (reference sequence). The CDR3 sequence: CASSPRQGRGTEAFF. In DNA form, the CDR3 reads TGTGCCAGTAGTCCCCGACAGGGACGAGGAACTGAAGCTTTCTTT.

The CDR3 reads CASSLSTVTDTQYF. Written as DNA, the CDR3 is TGTGCCAGCAGTTTATCTACAGTCACAGATACGCAGTATTTT. J is TRBJ2-3 and V is TRBV27; no clear D. CDR3 size: 14 residues. V dropped 0 bases and J dropped 2 bases, with 6 bases sitting between them. Looked up from germline, CDR1 is MNHEY and CDR2 is SMNVEV (reference sequence).

The chain uses TRBV28 and TRBJ1-2; D uncertain. This CDR3 has 15 amino acids. V lost 0 bases and J lost 5, with 13 bases in between. CDR1 and CDR2 from the germline V gene are MDHEN and SYDVKM. The CDR3 protein is CASSLWNTLWYGYTF. In DNA form, the CDR3 reads TGTGCCAGCAGTTTATGGAACACCTTATGGTATGGCTACACCTTC.